The rows below give T cell receptor beta chains drawn from one sample of a study of patients and donors after allogeneic stem cell transplantation. In TCRdb, the RT-PCR reads were re-called with MiXCR into one record per CDR3 protein. This table has over 350,000 distinct CDR3 sequences, 16% appearing once. The sequencing input was blood, either unsorted or a sorted T cell fraction (not recorded which). All receptors derive from a human donor who was either an allogeneic HSCT recipient or a stem cell or donor lymphocyte infusion donor (not recorded which). It is not recorded whose cells these are; they may come from a transplant donor. Both conserved end residues are part of each CDR3. D genes are given only for firm matches. Clone size, where shown, is once, few, many, or a class for clones that have expanded.

TRBJ2-5 . TRBV10-3 many TGTGCCTCCCAACTAGAAACAAAAGAGACCCAGTACTTC CASQLETKETQYF
TRBJ1-1 TRBD1 TRBV19 . TGTGCCAGTAGTACGGGACAGACAATGAACACTGAAGCTTTCTTT CASSTGQTMNTEAFF
TRBJ1-1 . TRBV5-1 few TGCGCCAGCAGCCGATTTGGGGAGGAGGCTGAAGCTTTCTTT CASSRFGEEAEAFF
TRBJ1-1 . TRBV6-1 few TGTGCCAGCAGTCCCGCGGCAGGGAGGAAGAACACTGAAGCTTTCTTT CASSPAAGRKNTEAFF
TRBJ2-5 . TRBV11-3 . TGTGCCAGCAGCTTAGATGGGGTTAGGGAAGAGACCCAGTACTTC CASSLDGVREETQYF
TRBJ2-7 TRBD1 TRBV25-1 . TGTGCCAGCAGTGCGACAGGGGGCTTTGGCGAGCAGTACTTC CASSATGGFGEQYF
TRBJ1-1 . TRBV19 . TGTGCCAGTGGTTCAGCGCTGAACACTGAAGCTTTCTTT CASGSALNTEAFF
TRBJ2-2 . TRBV2 many TGTGCCACCCCAGCGGATACCGGGGAGCTGTTTTTT CATPADTGELFF
TRBJ2-5 . TRBV11-1 . TGTGCCAGCAGCTCACTTCTAGGGTACCAAGAGACCCAGTACTTC CASSSLLGYQETQYF
TRBJ2-2 . TRBV24-1 . TGTGCCACCAGTGGCCGGGGCAAGAACACCGGGGAGCTGTTTTTT CATSGRGKNTGELFF
TRBJ2-7 TRBD1 TRBV6-1 . TGTGCCAGCAGTCGCGGTACAGGGGACGAGCAGTACTTC CASSRGTGDEQYF
TRBJ1-5 . TRBV19 . TGTGCCAGTAGTATAGGGGCAGTACATCAGCCCCAGCATTTT CASSIGAVHQPQHF
TRBJ2-5 . TRBV15 . TGTGCCACCAGCAGGGCGGATGGGGGCCAAGAGACCCAGTACTTC CATSRADGGQETQYF
TRBJ1-3 . TRBV7-9 . TGTGCCAGCAGCCAGATCGGTTTTGGAAACACCATATATTTT CASSQIGFGNTIYF
TRBJ2-5 . TRBV12-3/TRBV12-4 few TGTGCCAGCAGTTTGGCCCGGACTGGGTGGACCCAGTACTTC CASSLARTGWTQYF
TRBJ1-1 . TRBV7-9 . TGTGCCAGCAGCTACTTGATTCGCCAGAACACTGAAGCTTTCTTT CASSYLIRQNTEAFF
TRBJ1-4 TRBD1 TRBV7-2 . TGTGCCAGCAGCCTGGGACAGCTGGGGGGAAAACTGTTTTTT CASSLGQLGGKLFF
TRBJ2-5 . TRBV20-1 . TGCAGTGCTCCCGGGACAAAAGGAAAGACCCAGTACTTC CSAPGTKGKTQYF
TRBJ2-7 . TRBV7-2 . TGTGCCAGCAGCTTAGACGGGGGGCCCTACGAGCAGTACTTC CASSLDGGPYEQYF
TRBJ2-1 . TRBV4-1 few TGCGCCAGCAGCCAAGAACCGGACAGCGAGGGGCCGAATGAGCAGTTCTTC CASSQEPDSEGPNEQFF
TRBJ1-2 TRBD1 TRBV7-9 . TGTGCCAGCAGCCACACCGGGACAGTAGGCTACACCTTC CASSHTGTVGYTF
TRBJ2-1 TRBD2 TRBV4-1 . TGCGCCAGCAGCCAAAAAGGGAGGGAGTGGGGGTGGTACAATGAGCAGTTCTTC CASSQKGREWGWYNEQFF
TRBJ2-1 . TRBV27 . TGTGCCAGCAGTCCAACGAGTCTGGAATCCTTCTACAATGAGCAGTTCTTC CASSPTSLESFYNEQFF
TRBJ2-1 . TRBV5-1 few TGCGCCAGCAGCTTTGGCGAGCAAGCGACCTACAATGAGCAGTTCTTC CASSFGEQATYNEQFF
TRBJ1-1 TRBD1 TRBV5-1 . TGCGCCAGCAGCCGGGACAGGGGAGCAACTGAAGCTTTCTTT CASSRDRGATEAFF
TRBJ2-5 . TRBV25-1 . TGTGCCAGCAGTGAGTCACCCCGACGGACCCAGTACTTC CASSESPRRTQYF
TRBJ1-6 . TRBV20-1 . TGCAGTGCGACTAAGGAGAGCTCCTATAATTCACCCCTCCACTTT CSATKESSYNSPLHF
TRBJ2-7 . TRBV2 many TGTGCCAGCAGTGTGACAGAGCAGTACTTC CASSVTEQYF
TRBJ2-7 . TRBV27 . TGTGCCAGCAGTTTTGGGACCCGCTTTTACGAGCAGTACTTC CASSFGTRFYEQYF
TRBJ2-7 TRBD1 TRBV20-1 few TGCAGTGCTAGGCCCGGGACAGGGGGCGCGGAGTACTTC CSARPGTGGAEYF
TRBJ1-4 . TRBV12-3/TRBV12-4 many TGTGCCAGCAGTTTATTACGGGACGGTGAAAAACTGTTTTTT CASSLLRDGEKLFF
TRBJ2-3 TRBD2 TRBV20-1 few TGCAGTGCTTCCCGACTAGCGGGGATCGCAGATACGCAGTATTTT CSASRLAGIADTQYF
TRBJ2-3 . TRBV18 few TGTGCCAGCTCACCGGACAGACGGGGAGATACGCAGTATTTT CASSPDRRGDTQYF
TRBJ1-3 . TRBV29-1 . TGCAGCGTAAGGCTCTCTGGAAACACCATATATTTT CSVRLSGNTIYF
TRBJ2-1 TRBD2 TRBV6-2/TRBV6-3 few TGTGCCAGTTCTTCTCTAGCGGGGGGCGGGGAGCAGTTCTTC CASSSLAGGGEQFF
TRBJ2-2 TRBD1 TRBV10-3 . TGTGCCACTACTATCCGGGGCGGGACAGGGTCCACCGGGGAGCTGTTTTTT CATTIRGGTGSTGELFF